The clone carrying this T cell receptor (beta chain) was detected many times. Its matching antigen is unknown. Newly diagnosed patients aged 18 to 65 had hyperthyroidism of under 2 months' duration. Lactation, pregnancy, other autoimmune disease or uncontrolled infection led to exclusion of patients. This sample is drawn from a study of T cells in Graves' hyperthyroidism and ophthalmopathy. Study in general: Peripheral blood collection took place at initial diagnosis, before any treatment. Overall study results and limits: The majority of expanded thyroid clonotypes above 0.001 also appeared in blood.

V lost 8 bases and J lost 4, with 14 bases in between. CDR3 length: 13 residues. RNA transcripts were the template for amplifying TCR beta CDR3 regions. The HTBI primer set served for first-round RT-PCR of the TCR CDR3. One entry per CDR3 protein results from TCRdb running MiXCR on the multiplex PCR reads. This table holds 380,000 or so distinct CDR3 sequences, about a fifth found once. The chain joins TRBV12-3 or TRBV12-4 to TRBJ1-1, with D possibly matching TRBD1 (6 bases). This TCR derives from a young woman with Graves' hyperthyroidism. Sequencing was carried out using blood. The CDR3 spells CASVYTGITEAFF. The CDR3 coding sequence is TGTGCCAGCGTTTATACAGGGATCACTGAAGCTTTCTTT.